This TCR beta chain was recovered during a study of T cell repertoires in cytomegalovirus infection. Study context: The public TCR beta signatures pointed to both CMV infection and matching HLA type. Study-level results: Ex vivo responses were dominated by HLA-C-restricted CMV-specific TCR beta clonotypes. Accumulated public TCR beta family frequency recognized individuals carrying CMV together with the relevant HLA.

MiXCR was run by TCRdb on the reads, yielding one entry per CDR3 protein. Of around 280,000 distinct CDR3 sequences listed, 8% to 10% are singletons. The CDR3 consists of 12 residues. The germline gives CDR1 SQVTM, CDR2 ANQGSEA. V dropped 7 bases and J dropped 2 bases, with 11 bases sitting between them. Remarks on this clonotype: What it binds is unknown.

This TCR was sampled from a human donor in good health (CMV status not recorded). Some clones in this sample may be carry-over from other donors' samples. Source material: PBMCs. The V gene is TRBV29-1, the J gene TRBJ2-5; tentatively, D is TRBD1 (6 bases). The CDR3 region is CSGSGVQETQYF. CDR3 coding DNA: TGCAGCGGATCAGGGGTTCAAGAGACCCAGTACTTC.